Listed below are T cell receptor beta chains from one sample, sequenced in a study of blood T cell repertoires in COVID-19. Method: immunoSEQ multiplex PCR; TCRdb's copy keeps in-frame clones and lacks some. The data show roughly 140,000 clones, 70% to 90% seen once. Sample: peripheral blood. All receptors derive from a woman aged 80 or over with acute or convalescent COVID-19. Both conserved end residues are part of each CDR3.

J gene: TRBJ1-1
V gene: TRBV6-5
CDR3 protein: CASSPWTGRNTEAFF

J gene: TRBJ2-1
V gene: TRBV5-1
CDR3 protein: CASSVGQGDGNEQFF

J gene: TRBJ2-7
V gene: TRBV3-1/TRBV3-2
CDR3 protein: CASSQDPTLRSYEQYF

J gene: TRBJ2-7
V gene: TRBV18
CDR3 protein: CASSQPGTRYEQYF

J gene: TRBJ1-5
V gene: TRBV7-2
CDR3 protein: CASSLLPGQHQPQHF

J gene: TRBJ2-3
V gene: TRBV11-2
CDR3 protein: CASSLAGEDTQYF

J gene: TRBJ2-1
V gene: TRBV7-2
CDR3 protein: CASSLLGGLTYNEQFF

J gene: TRBJ2-2
V gene: TRBV10-1
CDR3 protein: CASSGTATGELFF

J gene: TRBJ1-1
V gene: TRBV30
CDR3 protein: CAWRGDRVIMNTEAFF

J gene: TRBJ2-2
V gene: TRBV3-1/TRBV3-2
CDR3 protein: CASSQAGGSGELFF

J gene: TRBJ1-2
V gene: TRBV25-1
CDR3 protein: CASSEAANYGYTF

J gene: TRBJ2-2
V gene: TRBV4-2
CDR3 protein: CASSQGGGGTVGELFF

J gene: TRBJ2-2
V gene: TRBV7-3
CDR3 protein: CASSSGPGTGHTGELFF

J gene: TRBJ1-2
V gene: TRBV6-2/TRBV6-3
CDR3 protein: CASSYPGQGLRGGYTF

J gene: TRBJ1-2
V gene: TRBV30
CDR3 protein: CAWRGQGRGNGYTF

J gene: TRBJ2-7
V gene: TRBV15
CDR3 protein: CATSRDRESSYEQYF

J gene: TRBJ1-2
V gene: TRBV7-2
CDR3 protein: CASSLDRARAWNYGYTF

J gene: TRBJ2-3
V gene: TRBV5-1
CDR3 protein: CASSLRRSPDGDTQYF

J gene: TRBJ1-2
V gene: TRBV6-5
CDR3 protein: CASTRAGSDYGYTF

J gene: TRBJ1-1
V gene: TRBV2
CDR3 protein: CASSGDINTEAFF

J gene: TRBJ2-3
V gene: TRBV7-8
CDR3 protein: CASSLRAGPDTQYF

J gene: TRBJ1-2
V gene: TRBV5-4
CDR3 protein: CASSTWGDRGYFYGYTF

J gene: TRBJ1-2
V gene: TRBV5-1
CDR3 protein: CASSLQDGNYGYTF

J gene: TRBJ2-1
V gene: TRBV7-3
CDR3 protein: CASSLNPPGQSSYNEQFF

J gene: TRBJ2-1
V gene: TRBV7-9
CDR3 protein: CASSVGLAIYNEQFF

J gene: TRBJ1-2
V gene: TRBV6-1
CDR3 protein: CASSESLYGYTF

J gene: TRBJ2-1
V gene: TRBV5-4
CDR3 protein: CASSLGLAVGWSYNEQFF

J gene: TRBJ1-1
V gene: TRBV5-6
CDR3 protein: CASSFTPGTGNTEAFF

J gene: TRBJ1-5
V gene: TRBV18
CDR3 protein: CASSPGQGYQPQHF

J gene: TRBJ2-2
V gene: TRBV7-2
CDR3 protein: CASSLYQGPGELFF

J gene: TRBJ1-3
V gene: TRBV3-1/TRBV3-2
CDR3 protein: CASSQDVTVGGNTIYF

J gene: TRBJ1-5
V gene: TRBV10-3
CDR3 protein: CAISESQAGDQPQHF

J gene: TRBJ1-5
V gene: TRBV13
CDR3 protein: CASSLGRGAGQPQHF

J gene: TRBJ1-1
V gene: TRBV5-1
CDR3 protein: CASSLHRENTEAFF

J gene: TRBJ2-2
V gene: TRBV7-8
CDR3 protein: CASSFPGGGSTGELFF

J gene: TRBJ1-5
V gene: TRBV30
CDR3 protein: CAWSAGTGEYQPQHF

J gene: TRBJ2-1
V gene: TRBV5-1
CDR3 protein: CASSYGGTGYNEQFF

J gene: TRBJ2-2
V gene: TRBV12-3/TRBV12-4
CDR3 protein: CASTFTGELFF

J gene: TRBJ1-2
V gene: TRBV18
CDR3 protein: CASSPDRNYGYTF